Shown below are 27 T cell receptor beta chains from a single sample sequenced in a study of T cells in Graves' hyperthyroidism and ophthalmopathy. RNA transcripts gave rise to amplified TCR beta CDR3 regions. First-round RT-PCR with HTBI primers amplified the TCR CDR3 region. Each CDR3 protein is one row after TCRdb ran MiXCR on the multiplex PCR reads. Here the sample spans 450,000 to 600,000 distinct CDR3 sequences, roughly 21% being singletons. Material: blood. The receptors shown here come from a middle-aged man with Graves' ophthalmopathy.

This clonotype was recorded at least ten times. The V gene is TRBV4-3, the J gene TRBJ2-5; D remains ambiguous. The CDR3 is 15 residues long. Germline loops: CDR1 LGHNA, CDR2 YSLEER. V lost 0 bases and J 1 base, leaving 9 bases between the germline ends. CDR3 sequence: CASSQELGGQETQYF. Here the CDR3 DNA reads TGCGCCAGCAGCCAAGAGTTGGGCGGCCAAGAGACCCAGTACTTC.

This clonotype was counted many times. V is TRBV28 and J is TRBJ2-1; D is unclear. Germline loops: CDR1 MDHEN, CDR2 SYDVKM. This CDR3 comprises 16 residues. The V gene lost 1 base and the J gene lost 5 bases, with 15 bases spanning the gap. The CDR3 bases are TGTGCCAGCAGTTTATCGGCGGCGCAGAGCAACAATGAGCAGTTCTTC. Translation gives CASSLSAAQSNNEQFF.

This clonotype was observed a single time. The gene calls are TRBV18 and TRBJ1-6; 7 nucleotides align to TRBD1. J gave up 8 bases and V 5 bases, and 12 bases lay outside the gene matches. The CDR3 runs to 16 residues. Germline values: CDR1 KGHSH, CDR2 LQKENI. The CDR3 region has the DNA TGTGCCAGCTCAGCTCGTTTGACAGGGCGAGATTCACCCCTCCACTTT. Translating it yields CASSARLTGRDSPLHF.

V usage is TRBV12-3 or TRBV12-4 and J usage is TRBJ2-2, with D hard to call. The CDR3 loop spans 15 amino acids. The ends were cut back, 3 bases at V and 8 bases at J, with 16 bases in the middle. The CDR3 region has the DNA TGTGCCAGCAGTTTCCGGCGGACGTCTTTTGGGGAGCTGTTTTTT. As protein: CASSFRRTSFGELFF.

This clonotype occurred a few times. V and J are TRBV7-9 and TRBJ1-5; TRBD1 aligns across 8 bases. V trimming: 4 bases; J trimming: 3 bases; junction bases outside the gene matches: 5. The CDR3 totals 15 residues. CDR1 SEHNR and CDR2 FQNEAQ come from the germline V gene (reference sequence). The CDR3 protein is CASSSDREPNQPQHF. The CDR3 bases are TGTGCCAGCAGCTCGGACAGGGAGCCCAATCAGCCCCAGCATTTT.

This clonotype was observed a few times. The chain joins TRBV5-1 to TRBJ2-3; either TRBD1 or TRBD2 may supply D (5 bases each). Germline values: CDR1 SGHRS, CDR2 YFSETQ. Trimming cost V 4 bases and J 3 bases, with 18 bases left between them. The CDR3 covers 16 residues. CDR3 coding DNA: TGCGCCAGCAGCCCCGGGACCTCAAAAGGGACAGATACGCAGTATTTT. It specifies CASSPGTSKGTDTQYF.

This clonotype was detected only a few times. Its ends do not fully match the called genes, so a read error is possible. V usage is TRBV7-7 and J usage is TRBJ2-5; D could derive from TRBD1 or TRBD2 (6 bases each). This CDR3 is built from 17 residues. The germline V gene encodes CDR1 SSHAT and CDR2 FNYEAQ (reference sequence). The DNA of the CDR3 is TGTGCTAGCAGCCCGAGAGCCCGGAGGGGGGACCAAGAGACCCAGTACTTC. The encoded protein is CASSPRARRGDQETQYF. The full variable domain, with the rest looked up from reference TRBV7-7 and TRBJ2-5, is GAGVSQSPRYKVTKRGQDVTLRCDPISSHATLYWYQQALGQGPEFLTYFNYEAQPDKSGLPSDRFSAERPEGSISTLTIQRTEQRDSAMYRCASSPRARRGDQETQYFGPGTRLLVL.

This clonotype was recorded many times. This chain uses TRBV11-2 with TRBJ2-5; 10 bases fit TRBD2. Germline V gene sequence: CDR1 SGHAT, CDR2 FQNNGV. There are 15 residues in the CDR3. J gave up 5 bases and V 1 base, and 4 bases lay outside the gene matches. Here the CDR3 DNA reads TGTGCCAGCAGCTTAGTGAGCGGGGGGGCCGAGACCCAGTACTTC. This translates into CASSLVSGGAETQYF.

This chain joins TRBV20-1 and TRBJ2-7, with 7 bases matching TRBD2. Losses at the gene ends were 6 bases for V and 2 bases for J; bases not matched to a gene: 4. Germline CDR1 is DFQATT and CDR2 is SNEGSKA (reference sequence). The CDR3 runs 12 residues. DNA for the CDR3: TGCAGTGCCCCAGCGGGGCCCTACGAGCAGTACTTC. This sequence encodes CSAPAGPYEQYF.

J is TRBJ2-1 and V is TRBV7-6; the match to TRBD2 covers 7 bases. Per the germline V gene, CDR1 is SGHVS and CDR2 is FNYEAQ. The junction had 12 bases not matched to a gene; V was cut back by 5 bases and J by 2 bases. There are 17 residues in the CDR3. The CDR3 here is CASSPTMGGSPYNEQFF. The DNA for the CDR3 is TGTGCCAGCAGCCCGACCATGGGGGGGAGCCCCTACAATGAGCAGTTCTTC. The full variable domain, its missing parts supplied by reference TRBV7-6 and TRBJ2-1, is GAGVSQSPRYKVTKRGQDVALRCDPISGHVSLYWYRQALGQGPEFLTYFNYEAQQDKSGLPNDRFSAERPEGSISTLTIQRTEQRDSAMYRCASSPTMGGSPYNEQFFGPGTRLTVL.

A remark on this clonotype: One base away lies a much larger clone, so this may be a sequencing read error. The CDR3 DNA reads TGCGCCAGCAGCTCCCTGACAGGATTGAACACTGGAGCTTTCTTT. Protein: CASSSLTGLNTGAFF. The chain employs TRBV5-1 and TRBJ1-1; TRBD1 is a possible D gene (6 bases). Germline CDR1 SGHRS, CDR2 YFSETQ. The length of the CDR3 is 15 residues.

The table lists this clonotype with a few counts. J is TRBJ2-5 and V is TRBV28, with 7 bases identical to TRBD1. The V gene's germline CDR1 is MDHEN and CDR2 SYDVKM. This CDR3 is built from 15 residues. V lost 5 bases, J lost 2 bases, and 8 bases stayed unmatched. CDR3 region: CASSLSGTAQETQYF. For the CDR3, the DNA is TGTGCCAGCAGTCTGTCCGGGACAGCACAAGAGACCCAGTACTTC.

This clonotype was seen many times. This chain joins TRBV7-9 and TRBJ2-3, with D perhaps matching TRBD2 (5 bases). The V gene lost 0 bases and the J gene lost 2 bases, with 12 bases spanning the gap. Germline lookup yields CDR1 SEHNR and CDR2 FQNEAQ (reference sequence). The length of the CDR3 is 16 residues. CDR3 loop: CASSLAPLGYTDTQYF. The DNA of the CDR3 is TGTGCCAGCAGCTTAGCCCCACTAGGTTACACAGATACGCAGTATTTT.

The CDR3 DNA reads as TGTGCCAGCAATCAGGGGGCGGCGAATGAAAAACTGTTTTTT. This encodes CASNQGAANEKLFF. The chain combines TRBV12-3 or TRBV12-4 with TRBJ1-4; 8 bases map to TRBD1. The junction had 6 bases not matched to a gene; V was cut back by 7 bases and J by 5 bases. This CDR3 is built from 14 residues.

This clonotype was detected many times. V usage is TRBV7-8 and J usage is TRBJ2-3; D is perhaps TRBD2 (6 bases). The germline V gene encodes CDR1 SGHVS and CDR2 FQNEAQ. V was pared by 0 bases and J by 1 base, with 14 bases between. This CDR3 contains 17 residues. This chain's CDR3 is CASSLARVSGRTDTQYF. CDR3 DNA: TGTGCCAGCAGCTTAGCGCGGGTTAGCGGTCGCACAGATACGCAGTATTTT.

This clonotype has only a few counts. This chain joins TRBV9 and TRBJ2-7, with 9 bases matching TRBD1. V was clipped by 4 bases and J by 0 bases; unmatched bases: 8. Per germline, CDR1 SGDLS and CDR2 YYNGEE. The CDR3 length is 16 residues. The CDR3: CASSSRTGAHSYEQYF. The CDR3, as DNA: TGTGCCAGCAGCTCTAGGACAGGGGCTCACTCCTACGAGCAGTACTTC.

This clonotype was observed many times. The gene calls are TRBV5-1 and TRBJ2-5; maybe TRBD2 (6 bases). From germline, CDR1 is SGHRS and CDR2 YFSETQ. The CDR3 contains 16 residues. The V end lost 0 bases, the J end lost 3 bases, and 15 bases lay between the germline ends. For the CDR3, the DNA is TGCGCCAGCAGCTTGGCAGCGGGTTTGGTGGAAGAGACCCAGTACTTC. It translates to CASSLAAGLVEETQYF. The entire variable domain, with the rest obtained from reference TRBV5-1 and TRBJ2-5, is as follows: KAGVTQTPRYLIKTRGQQVTLSCSPISGHRSVSWYQQTPGQGLQFLFEYFSETQRNKGNFPGRFSGRQFSNSRSEMNVSTLELGDSALYLCASSLAAGLVEETQYFGPGTRLLVL.

This clonotype was seen ten or more times. This chain uses TRBV7-9 with TRBJ1-1, with 7 bases aligning to TRBD1. The germline CDR1 and CDR2 sequences are SEHNR and FQNEAQ (reference sequence). The CDR3 length is 14 residues. The trim removed 6 bases at V and 1 base at J, leaving 5 bases unmatched. The CDR3 loop is CASRLGQQNTEAFF. CDR3 DNA sequence: TGTGCCAGCAGACTGGGACAGCAGAACACTGAAGCTTTCTTT.

V is TRBV7-8 and J is TRBJ2-1, with 8 bases identical to TRBD2. The CDR3 is made up of 20 amino acids. Trimming at V came to 2 bases and at J to 2 bases, leaving 17 bases not matched to a gene. From germline, CDR1 is SGHVS and CDR2 FQNEAQ. The CDR3 sequence is CASSLYRGLARGRAYNEQFF. The CDR3 nucleotides read TGTGCCAGCAGCTTATACCGCGGACTAGCCAGAGGACGGGCCTACAATGAGCAGTTCTTC. The full variable domain, completed using reference TRBV7-8 and TRBJ2-1, is GAGVSQSPRYKVAKRGQDVALRCDPISGHVSLFWYQQALGQGPEFLTYFQNEAQLDKSGLPSDRFFAERPEGSVSTLKIQRTQQEDSAVYLCASSLYRGLARGRAYNEQFFGPGTRLTVL.

This sequence joins TRBV11-2 and TRBJ2-1, with TRBD2 matching over 11 bases. The trim removed 8 bases at V and 9 bases at J, leaving 21 bases unmatched. Germline CDR1 reads SGHAT; CDR2 reads FQNNGV. The CDR3 sequence is 18 residues long. CDR3 nucleotides: TGTGCCAGCGGATACCCCCCTACCGGGACTAGCGGTCCTGCTGAGCAGTTCTTC. Its translation: CASGYPPTGTSGPAEQFF.

This clonotype was seen many times. V usage is TRBV12-3 or TRBV12-4 and J usage is TRBJ2-1, with 7 bases that match TRBD1. The CDR3 has 15 residues. The V segment lost 3 bases and the J segment 5 bases; nucleotides outside the gene matches: 7. CDR3 sequence reads: CASSFPTGLNNEQFF. CDR3 DNA: TGTGCCAGCAGTTTCCCGACAGGGCTCAACAATGAGCAGTTCTTC.

The CDR3: CASREAGVTNTEAFF. The CDR3 DNA is TGTGCCAGCAGAGAAGCAGGGGTGACGAACACTGAAGCTTTCTTT. The V and J genes are TRBV28 and TRBJ1-1, with TRBD1 as a possible D gene (6 bases). Germline-derived CDR1 and CDR2 are MDHEN and SYDVKM. V lost 6 bases to trimming and J lost 1 base, with 15 bases between them. This CDR3 has 15 amino acids.

The V and J genes are TRBV7-9 and TRBJ1-3; the D is unclear. In germline, CDR1 is SEHNR, CDR2 FQNEAQ (reference sequence). The CDR3 has 14 residues. Trimming shortened V by 1 base and J by 0 bases, and 4 bases separated the two germline ends. The CDR3: CASSLEVSGNTIYF. DNA of the CDR3: TGTGCCAGCAGCTTAGAGGTCTCTGGAAACACCATATATTTT.

The chain uses TRBV7-9 and TRBJ1-1; tentatively, D is TRBD1 (5 bases). The CDR3 loop spans 12 amino acids. V was trimmed by 1 base and J by 7 bases, leaving 7 bases between them. Germline V gene data show CDR1 as SEHNR and CDR2 as FQNEAQ (reference sequence). CDR3 amino acids: CASSLEGFEAFF. CDR3 DNA: TGTGCCAGCAGCTTAGAGGGGTTTGAAGCTTTCTTT.

There are a few counts of this clonotype. V is TRBV2 and J is TRBJ1-6; D is unclear. Per germline, CDR1 SNHLY and CDR2 FYNNEI. V lost 5 bases and J 9 bases, leaving 20 bases between the germline ends. The CDR3 spans 16 residues. CDR3 protein: CASSSPDLEFGSPLHF. DNA of the CDR3: TGTGCCAGCAGTTCGCCGGACCTGGAGTTCGGTTCACCCCTCCACTTT. Together with reference TRBV2 and TRBJ1-6, the CDR3 gives the full variable domain: EPEVTQTPSHQVTQMGQEVILRCVPISNHLYFYWYRQILGQKVEFLVSFYNNEISEKSEIFDDQFSVERPDGSNFTLKIRSTKLEDSAMYFCASSSPDLEFGSPLHFGNGTRLTVT.

This clonotype was detected only a few times. The V call is TRBV7-3, the J call TRBJ1-5; D gene unclear. The CDR3 runs to 13 residues. Germline loops: CDR1 SGHTA, CDR2 FQGTGA. V was trimmed by 5 bases and J by 3 bases, leaving 8 bases between them. The DNA of the CDR3 is TGTGCCAGCAGCATACATCACAATCAGCCCCAGCATTTT. The encoded protein is CASSIHHNQPQHF.

This clonotype was counted many times. The CDR3 here is CASSWTGRSYEQYF. CDR3 coding DNA: TGTGCCAGCAGTTGGACAGGGAGGTCCTACGAGCAGTACTTC. V usage is TRBV2 and J usage is TRBJ2-7; 8 nucleotides match TRBD1. Per the germline V gene, CDR1 is SNHLY and CDR2 is FYNNEI. CDR3 length: 14 residues. The V and J ends lost 5 bases and 1 base, in that order; junction bases with no gene match: 4. The full variable domain, in which reference TRBV2 and TRBJ2-7 provide the parts outside the CDR3, is EPEVTQTPSHQVTQMGQEVILRCVPISNHLYFYWYRQILGQKVEFLVSFYNNEISEKSEIFDDQFSVERPDGSNFTLKIRSTKLEDSAMYFCASSWTGRSYEQYFGPGTRLTVT.